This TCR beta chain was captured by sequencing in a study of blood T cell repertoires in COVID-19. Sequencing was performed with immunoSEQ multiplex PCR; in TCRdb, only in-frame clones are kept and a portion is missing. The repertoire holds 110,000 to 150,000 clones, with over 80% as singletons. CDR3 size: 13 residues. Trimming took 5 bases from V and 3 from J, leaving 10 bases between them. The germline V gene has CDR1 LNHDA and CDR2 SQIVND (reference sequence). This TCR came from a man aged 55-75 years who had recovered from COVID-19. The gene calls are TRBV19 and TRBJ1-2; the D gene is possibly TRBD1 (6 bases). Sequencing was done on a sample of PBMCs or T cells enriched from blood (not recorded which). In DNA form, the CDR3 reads TGTGCCAGTAGTGACACAGGGCACTATGGCTACACCTTC. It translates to CASSDTGHYGYTF.